The 8 T cell receptor beta chains below all came from one sample that was sequenced in a study of blood T cell repertoires in COVID-19. This table comes from immunoSEQ multiplex PCR, and its TCRdb copy is limited to in-frame clones, with some not included. The data show around 460,000 clones, over 85% seen once. Sample: peripheral blood. The receptors stem from a man aged 18 to 30 with COVID-19, enrolled during active disease.

This chain links TRBV5-1 with TRBJ1-1, with D unclear. Germline loops: CDR1 SGHRS, CDR2 YFSETQ. This CDR3 comprises 14 residues. Trimming pared 2 bases from V and 0 bases from J, leaving 8 bases between. In nucleotides, the CDR3 is TGCGCCAGCAGCTTAGACATCATGAACACTGAAGCTTTCTTT. Translating it yields CASSLDIMNTEAFF. Combining the CDR3 with reference TRBV5-1 and TRBJ1-1 gives the whole variable domain KAGVTQTPRYLIKTRGQQVTLSCSPISGHRSVSWYQQTPGQGLQFLFEYFSETQRNKGNFPGRFSGRQFSNSRSEMNVSTLELGDSALYLCASSLDIMNTEAFFGQGTRLTVV.

As for this clone: The identical CDR3 is also encoded by other nucleotide sequences in the sample. The genes are TRBV2 and TRBJ2-5; D may be TRBD1 (5 bases). The V gene's germline CDR1 is SNHLY and CDR2 FYNNEI. Trimming removed 6 bases from V and 2 bases from J, with 7 bases in between. The CDR3 runs 12 residues. CDR3 loop: CASRRQQETQYF. The CDR3 coding sequence is TGTGCCAGCAGGAGACAGCAAGAGACCCAGTACTTC.

The V and J genes are TRBV19 and TRBJ1-1; TRBD1 agrees at 8 bases. Trimming cost V 6 bases and J 5 bases; bases outside gene matches: 8. Germline V gene lookup returns CDR1 LNHDA and CDR2 SQIVND (reference sequence). There are 14 residues in the CDR3. The CDR3 here is CASSHGTGGTEAFF. The CDR3 bases are TGTGCCAGTAGCCACGGGACAGGTGGTACTGAAGCTTTCTTT.

V gene TRBV7-8 combines with J gene TRBJ1-4, with D maybe TRBD1 (6 bases). The CDR3 runs 16 residues. CDR1 is SGHVS, CDR2 FQNEAQ, per germline. The ends were cut back, 6 bases at V and 2 bases at J, with 16 bases in the middle. The CDR3 nucleotides are TGTGCCAGCAGTCCAAACTCAGGGGCTACTAATGAAAAACTGTTTTTT. Its protein is CASSPNSGATNEKLFF.

This clone was picked up a small number of times. The rearrangement joins TRBV10-3 to TRBJ1-5; weak D call: TRBD1 (5 bases). Germline CDR1 and CDR2: ENHRY and SYGVKD. The CDR3 is made up of 13 amino acids. The ends were cut back, 6 bases at V and 5 bases at J, with 11 bases in the middle. The CDR3 nucleotides read TGTGCCATCAGGACAGATAAAGATCAGCCCCAGCATTTT. It codes for CAIRTDKDQPQHF.

This sequence joins TRBV14 and TRBJ1-2; TRBD1 is a possible D gene (6 bases). V lost 0 bases, J lost 2 bases, and 10 bases lay in between. CDR1 and CDR2 from the germline V gene are SGHDN and FVKESK. This CDR3 contains 15 residues. In DNA, the CDR3 is TGTGCCAGCAGCCAAGATCTTACAGGGAACTATGGCTACACCTTC. Amino acid sequence: CASSQDLTGNYGYTF.

V usage is TRBV30 and J usage is TRBJ2-3; perhaps TRBD2 as D (6 bases). The germline gives CDR1 GTSNPN, CDR2 SVGIG (reference sequence). This CDR3 spans 15 amino acids. Trimming left V 2 bases short and J 2 bases short, with 14 bases between. CDR3 residues: CAWSKGGRYTDTQYF. CDR3 sequence (DNA): TGTGCCTGGAGTAAAGGAGGGAGATACACAGATACGCAGTATTTT.

CDR3 region: CSVEEGLDTEAFF. CDR3 DNA sequence: TGCAGCGTTGAGGAGGGACTAGACACTGAAGCTTTCTTT. The chain recombines TRBV29-1 with TRBJ1-1; a weak D match, TRBD1 (5 bases). The CDR3 totals 13 residues. V lost 3 bases to trimming and J lost 3 bases, with 11 bases between them. Looked up from germline, CDR1 is SQVTM and CDR2 is ANQGSEA.